This T cell receptor (delta chain) is drawn from a study of gamma-delta chains in newborns, infants, children. TCRdb fed the reads into CATT to redo clone calling. This sample yields 4,500 to 5,000 delta-chain clones, of which approximately 3.4% are seen a single time; roughly 15% belongs to the top ten. Germline V gene sequence: CDR1 TVYSNPD, CDR2 GDNSRS (reference sequence). The CDR3 contains 16 residues. V shed 3 bases and J 8 bases; nucleotides not matched to a gene: 19. This clone was picked up a small number of times. The rearrangement joins TRDV3 to TRDJ1; 9 bases map to TRDD2. The receptor was isolated from a child who was a newborn, infant or young child, either healthy, febrile or measles-vaccinated (not recorded which). Sequencing was done on a sample of blood. The CDR3 bases are TGTGCCTTCGGGCCTTCCTACGAAAGGGGATCGCTAAAACTCATCTTT. It codes for CAFGPSYERGSLKLIF.